This TCR beta chain came from a study of blood T cell repertoires in COVID-19. Using immunoSEQ multiplex PCR, the repertoire was profiled, and TCRdb retains in-frame clones only, with some absent. The data contain over 100,000 clones, about 83% of them singletons. This clone was counted a single time. Germline V gives CDR1 MNHEY, CDR2 SVGAGI. The CDR3 covers 12 residues. V shed 9 bases, J shed 4 bases, and the junction held 4 bases outside the gene matches. The source material was PBMCs or T cells enriched from blood (not recorded which). This TCR was sampled from a young woman who had recovered from COVID-19. J is TRBJ1-1 and V is TRBV6-5, with TRBD1 identical over 8 bases. The CDR3 sequence is CASTGGPTEAFF. CDR3 coding DNA: TGTGCCAGTACAGGGGGGCCCACTGAAGCTTTCTTT.